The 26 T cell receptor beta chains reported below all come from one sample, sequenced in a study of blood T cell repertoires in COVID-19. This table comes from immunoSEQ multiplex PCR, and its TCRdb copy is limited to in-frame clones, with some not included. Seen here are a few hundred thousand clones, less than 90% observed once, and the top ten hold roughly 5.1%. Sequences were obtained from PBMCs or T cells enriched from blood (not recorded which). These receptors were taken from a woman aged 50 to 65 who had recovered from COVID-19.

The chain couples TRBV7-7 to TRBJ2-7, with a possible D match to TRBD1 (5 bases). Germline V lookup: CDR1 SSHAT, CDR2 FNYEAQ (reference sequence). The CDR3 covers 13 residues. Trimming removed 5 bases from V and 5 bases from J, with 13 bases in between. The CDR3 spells CASSIDTGHEQYF. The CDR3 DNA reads TGTGCCAGCAGCATAGACACAGGCCACGAGCAGTACTTC.

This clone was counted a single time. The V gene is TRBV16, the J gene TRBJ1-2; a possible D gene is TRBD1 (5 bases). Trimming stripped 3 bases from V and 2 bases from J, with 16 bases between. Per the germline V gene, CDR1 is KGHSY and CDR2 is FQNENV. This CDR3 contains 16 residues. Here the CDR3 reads CASSQRQGKSNYGYTF. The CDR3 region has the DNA TGTGCCAGCAGCCAGAGGCAGGGAAAGAGCAACTATGGCTACACCTTC. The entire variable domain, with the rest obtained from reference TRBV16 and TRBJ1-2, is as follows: GEEVAQTPKHLVRGEGQKAKLYCAPIKGHSYVFWYQQVLKNEFKFLISFQNENVFDETGMPKERFSAKCLPNSPCSLEIQATKLEDSAVYFCASSQRQGKSNYGYTFGSGTRLTVV.

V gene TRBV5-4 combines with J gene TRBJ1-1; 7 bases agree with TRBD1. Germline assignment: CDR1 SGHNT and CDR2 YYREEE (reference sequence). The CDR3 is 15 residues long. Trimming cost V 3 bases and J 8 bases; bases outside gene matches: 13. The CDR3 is CASSSLETLQGEAFF. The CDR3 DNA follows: TGTGCCAGCAGCTCGCTAGAAACCTTACAGGGGGAAGCTTTCTTT.

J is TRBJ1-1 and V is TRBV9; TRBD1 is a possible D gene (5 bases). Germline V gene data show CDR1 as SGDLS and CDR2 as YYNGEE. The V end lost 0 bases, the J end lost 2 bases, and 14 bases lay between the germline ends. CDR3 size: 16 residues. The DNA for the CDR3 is TGTGCCAGCAGCGTAGACCCTTACGGGGGAAACACTGAAGCTTTCTTT. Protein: CASSVDPYGGNTEAFF.

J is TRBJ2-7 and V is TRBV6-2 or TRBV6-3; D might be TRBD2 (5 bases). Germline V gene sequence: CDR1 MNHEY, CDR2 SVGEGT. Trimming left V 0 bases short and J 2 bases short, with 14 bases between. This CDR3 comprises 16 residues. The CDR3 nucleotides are TGTGCCAGCAGTTACTCTGCGAGGGATGACCCCTACGAGCAGTACTTC. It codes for CASSYSARDDPYEQYF.

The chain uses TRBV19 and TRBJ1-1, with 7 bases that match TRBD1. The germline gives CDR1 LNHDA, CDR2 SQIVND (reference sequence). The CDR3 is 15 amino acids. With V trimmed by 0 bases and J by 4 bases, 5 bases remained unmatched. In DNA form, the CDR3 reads TGTGCCAGTAGTATAGATGAGTCAGGGGGCACTGAAGCTTTCTTT. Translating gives CASSIDESGGTEAFF.

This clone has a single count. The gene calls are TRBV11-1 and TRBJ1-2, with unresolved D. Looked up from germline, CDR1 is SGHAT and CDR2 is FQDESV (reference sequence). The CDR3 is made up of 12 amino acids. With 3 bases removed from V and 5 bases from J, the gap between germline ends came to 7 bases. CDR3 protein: CASSLMEYGYTF. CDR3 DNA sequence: TGTGCCAGCAGCTTGATGGAGTATGGCTACACCTTC.

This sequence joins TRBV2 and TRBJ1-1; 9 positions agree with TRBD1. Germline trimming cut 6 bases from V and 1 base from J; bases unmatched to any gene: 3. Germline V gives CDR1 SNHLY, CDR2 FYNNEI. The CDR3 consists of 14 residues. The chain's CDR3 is CASRGTGRNTEAFF. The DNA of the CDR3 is TGTGCCAGCAGAGGGACAGGGAGGAACACTGAAGCTTTCTTT.

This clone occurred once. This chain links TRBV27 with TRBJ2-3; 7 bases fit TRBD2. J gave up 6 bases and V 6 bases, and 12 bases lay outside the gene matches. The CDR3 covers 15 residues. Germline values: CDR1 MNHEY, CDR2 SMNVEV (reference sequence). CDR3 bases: TGTGCCAGCAGGAATCTGGGGGGGTTGGGGGATACGCAGTATTTT. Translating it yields CASRNLGGLGDTQYF.

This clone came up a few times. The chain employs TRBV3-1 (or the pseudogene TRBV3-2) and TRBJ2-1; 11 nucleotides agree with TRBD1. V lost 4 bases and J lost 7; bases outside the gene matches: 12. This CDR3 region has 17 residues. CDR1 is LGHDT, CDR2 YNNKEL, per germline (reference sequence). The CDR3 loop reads CASSPPLGTGGRNEQFF. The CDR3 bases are TGTGCCAGCAGCCCTCCCTTAGGGACAGGGGGTCGAAATGAGCAGTTCTTC.

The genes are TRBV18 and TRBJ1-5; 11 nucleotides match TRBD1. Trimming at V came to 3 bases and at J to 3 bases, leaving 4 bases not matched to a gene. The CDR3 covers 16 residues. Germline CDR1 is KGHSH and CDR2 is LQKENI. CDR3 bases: TGTGCCAGCTCACCGGACAGGGGGCGCGTCAATCAGCCCCAGCATTTT. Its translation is CASSPDRGRVNQPQHF.

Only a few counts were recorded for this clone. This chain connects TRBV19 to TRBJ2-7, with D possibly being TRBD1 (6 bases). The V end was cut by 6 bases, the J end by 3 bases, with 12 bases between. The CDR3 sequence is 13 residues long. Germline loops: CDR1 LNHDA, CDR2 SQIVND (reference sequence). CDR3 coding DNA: TGTGCCAGTAGCCTCGGACAGTACTACGAGCAGTACTTC. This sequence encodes CASSLGQYYEQYF.

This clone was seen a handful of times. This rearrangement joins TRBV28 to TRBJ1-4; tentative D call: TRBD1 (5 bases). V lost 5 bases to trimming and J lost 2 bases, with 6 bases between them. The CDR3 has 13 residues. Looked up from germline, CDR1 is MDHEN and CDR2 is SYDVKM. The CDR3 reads CASSGGTNEKLFF. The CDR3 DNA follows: TGTGCCAGCAGTGGGGGGACTAATGAAAAACTGTTTTTT.

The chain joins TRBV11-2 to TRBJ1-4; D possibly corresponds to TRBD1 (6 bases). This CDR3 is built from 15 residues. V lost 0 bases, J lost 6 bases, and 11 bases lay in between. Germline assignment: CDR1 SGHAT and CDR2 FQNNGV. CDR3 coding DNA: TGTGCCAGCAGCTTAGAGGCGGGGGGCGATGAAAAACTGTTTTTT. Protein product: CASSLEAGGDEKLFF. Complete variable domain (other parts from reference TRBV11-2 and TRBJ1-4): EAGVAQSPRYKIIEKRQSVAFWCNPISGHATLYWYQQILGQGPKLLIQFQNNGVVDDSQLPKDRFSAERLKGVDSTLKIQPAKLEDSAVYLCASSLEAGGDEKLFFGSGTQLSVL.

This chain's CDR3 is CASSLGQETQYF. CDR3 nucleotides: TGTGCCAGCAGTTTAGGCCAGGAGACCCAGTACTTC. V is TRBV12-3 or TRBV12-4 and J is TRBJ2-5, with unresolved D. V lost 1 base and J 5 bases, leaving 5 bases between the germline ends. This CDR3 has 12 amino acids.

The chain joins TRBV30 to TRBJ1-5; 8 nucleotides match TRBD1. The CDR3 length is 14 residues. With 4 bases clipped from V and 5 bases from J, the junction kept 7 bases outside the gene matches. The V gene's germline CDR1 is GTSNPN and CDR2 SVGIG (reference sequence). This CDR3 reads CAWNLQGAHQPQHF. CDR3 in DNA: TGTGCCTGGAATCTTCAGGGGGCCCATCAGCCCCAGCATTTT. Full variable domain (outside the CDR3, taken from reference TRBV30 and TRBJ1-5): SQTIHQWPATLVQPVGSPLSLECTVEGTSNPNLYWYRQAAGRGLQLLFYSVGIGQISSEVPQNLSASRPQDRQFILSSKKLLLSDSGFYLCAWNLQGAHQPQHFGDGTRLSIL.

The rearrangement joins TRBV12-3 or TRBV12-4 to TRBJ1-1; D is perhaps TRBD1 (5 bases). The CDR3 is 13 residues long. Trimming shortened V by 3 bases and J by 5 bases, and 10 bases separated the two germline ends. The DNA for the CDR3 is TGTGCCAGCAGTTTCGGGGGGGGGACTGAAGCTTTCTTT. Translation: CASSFGGGTEAFF.

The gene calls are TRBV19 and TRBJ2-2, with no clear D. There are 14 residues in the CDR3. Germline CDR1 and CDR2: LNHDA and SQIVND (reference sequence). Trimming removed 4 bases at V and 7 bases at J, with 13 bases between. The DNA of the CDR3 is TGTGCCAGTAGTAGGAGTAGCTCGGGCGGGGAGCTGTTTTTT. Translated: CASSRSSSGGELFF.

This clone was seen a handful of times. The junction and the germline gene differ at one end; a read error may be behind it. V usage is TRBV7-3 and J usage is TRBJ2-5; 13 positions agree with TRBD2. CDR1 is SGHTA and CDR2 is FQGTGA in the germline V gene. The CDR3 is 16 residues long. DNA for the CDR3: TGTGCCAGCAGCCTAACCGGGACTAGCGGGAAAGAGACCCAGTACTTC. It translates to CASSLTGTSGKETQYF.

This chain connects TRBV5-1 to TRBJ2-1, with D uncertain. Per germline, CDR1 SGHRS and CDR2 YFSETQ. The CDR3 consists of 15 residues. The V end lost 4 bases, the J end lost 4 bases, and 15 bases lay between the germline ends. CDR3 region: CASSPLSTLYNEQFF. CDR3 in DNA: TGCGCCAGCAGCCCCTTAAGTACTCTGTACAATGAGCAGTTCTTC.

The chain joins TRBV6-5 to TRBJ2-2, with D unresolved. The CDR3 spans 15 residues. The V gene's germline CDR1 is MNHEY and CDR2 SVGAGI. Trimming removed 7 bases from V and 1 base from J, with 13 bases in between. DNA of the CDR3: TGTGCCAGCACTCAATACAACCGGAACACCGGGGAGCTGTTTTTT. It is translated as CASTQYNRNTGELFF.

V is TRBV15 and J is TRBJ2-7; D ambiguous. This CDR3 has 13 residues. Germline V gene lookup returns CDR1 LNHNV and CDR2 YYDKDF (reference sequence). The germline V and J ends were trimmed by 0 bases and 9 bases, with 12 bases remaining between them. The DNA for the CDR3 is TGTGCCACCAGCAGAGAGAGGTCGGAGCGGCAGTACTTC. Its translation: CATSRERSERQYF. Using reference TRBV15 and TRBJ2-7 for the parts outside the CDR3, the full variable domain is DAMVIQNPRYQVTQFGKPVTLSCSQTLNHNVMYWYQQKSSQAPKLLFHYYDKDFNNEADTPDNFQSRRPNTSFCFLDIRSPGLGDTAMYLCATSRERSERQYFGPGTRLTVT.

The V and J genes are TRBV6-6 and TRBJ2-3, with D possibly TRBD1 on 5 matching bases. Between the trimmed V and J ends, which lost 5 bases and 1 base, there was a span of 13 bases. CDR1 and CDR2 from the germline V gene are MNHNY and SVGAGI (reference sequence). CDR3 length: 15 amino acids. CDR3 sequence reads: CASSPPGFGTDTQYF. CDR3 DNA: TGTGCCAGCAGTCCTCCAGGGTTTGGCACAGATACGCAGTATTTT.

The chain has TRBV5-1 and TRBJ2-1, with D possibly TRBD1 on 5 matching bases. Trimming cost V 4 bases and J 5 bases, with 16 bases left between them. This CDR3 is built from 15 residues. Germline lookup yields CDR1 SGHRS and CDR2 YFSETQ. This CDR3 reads CASSVGRVSDNEQFF. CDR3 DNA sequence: TGCGCCAGCAGCGTGGGCAGGGTGTCTGACAATGAGCAGTTCTTC. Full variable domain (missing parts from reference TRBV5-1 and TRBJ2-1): KAGVTQTPRYLIKTRGQQVTLSCSPISGHRSVSWYQQTPGQGLQFLFEYFSETQRNKGNFPGRFSGRQFSNSRSEMNVSTLELGDSALYLCASSVGRVSDNEQFFGPGTRLTVL.

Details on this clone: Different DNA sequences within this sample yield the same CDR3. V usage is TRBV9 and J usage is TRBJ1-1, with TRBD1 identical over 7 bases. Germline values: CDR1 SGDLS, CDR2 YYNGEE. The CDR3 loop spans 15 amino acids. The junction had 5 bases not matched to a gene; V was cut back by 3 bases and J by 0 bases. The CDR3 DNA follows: TGTGCCAGCAGCGCACGACAGGGACTGAACACTGAAGCTTTCTTT. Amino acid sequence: CASSARQGLNTEAFF.

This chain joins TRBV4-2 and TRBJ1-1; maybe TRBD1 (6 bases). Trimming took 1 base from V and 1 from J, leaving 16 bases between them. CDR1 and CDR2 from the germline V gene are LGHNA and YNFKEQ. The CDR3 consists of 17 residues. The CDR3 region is CASSQGSTTGQNTEAFF. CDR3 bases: TGTGCCAGCAGCCAAGGATCAACGACAGGCCAGAACACTGAAGCTTTCTTT.